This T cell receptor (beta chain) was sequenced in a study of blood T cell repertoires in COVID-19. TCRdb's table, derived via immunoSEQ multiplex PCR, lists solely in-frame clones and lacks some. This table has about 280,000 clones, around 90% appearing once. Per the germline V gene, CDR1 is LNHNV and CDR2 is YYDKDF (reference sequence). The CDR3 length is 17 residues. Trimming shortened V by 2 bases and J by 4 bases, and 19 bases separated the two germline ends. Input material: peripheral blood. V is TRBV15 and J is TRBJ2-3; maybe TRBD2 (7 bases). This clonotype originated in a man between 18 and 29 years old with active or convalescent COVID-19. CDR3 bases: TGTGCCACCAGCAGACGGGGGGCGCTCGGTCCTGCAGATACGCAGTATTTT. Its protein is CATSRRGALGPADTQYF.